The present entry profiles one T cell receptor beta chain with its context. Its antigen is unknown. The data derive from a study of response to subunit inactivated influenza vaccine. Study results and limitations: New T cells are recruited in small numbers by each seasonal influenza vaccination, according to the authors' suggestion.

Via MiXCR, TCRdb re-called the RT-PCR reads, giving one row per CDR3 protein. The sample has approximately 520,000 distinct CDR3 sequences; roughly 25% are singletons. This CDR3 has 18 residues. From germline, CDR1 is SGHAT and CDR2 FQNNGV. Trimming at V came to 5 bases and at J to 0 bases, leaving 14 bases not matched to a gene. The source is a man in his fifties or sixties who received an inactivated influenza vaccine. This specimen consisted of CD4+ T cells sorted from PBMCs, obtained 5 days after vaccination. V gene TRBV11-2 combines with J gene TRBJ2-3; TRBD2 matches 7 bases. DNA of the CDR3: TGTGCCAGCAGCGACCTTTACGGAGCGGGGCTTAGCACAGATACGCAGTATTTT. It yields the protein CASSDLYGAGLSTDTQYF.